This TCR beta chain derives from a study of cytomegalovirus exposure and HLA in healthy donors. PCR amplification relied on 60 Vbeta primers (plus 13 Jbeta primers). Produced via immunoSEQ multiplex PCR; TCRdb's table is partial and in-frame only. Among 130,000 or so clones, around 74% were seen once, and the ten largest hold under 3.5%. V lost 4 bases, J lost 0 bases, and 11 bases lay in between. CDR3 size: 15 residues. Germline CDR1 reads ENHRY; CDR2 reads SYGVKD. Whole-study results and caveats: Associated with HLA alleles at 0.05 false discovery rate in a later analysis were 16,951 TCR beta sequences. Some segments of the V type, notably TRBV6-2 and TRBV6-3, were excluded as indistinguishable. Rare sequences made up most TCRs, while some public TCRs were found in many donors.

This clone appeared a single time. Its antigen is not identified. The sequenced sample was PBMCs. This chain uses TRBV10-3 with TRBJ2-3, with D perhaps matching TRBD2 (6 bases). The receptor comes from a man aged 25 to 40 in good health and CMV-seronegative. CDR3 sequence reads: CAISAGLASTDTQYF. The DNA for the CDR3 is TGTGCCATCAGTGCGGGACTTGCTAGCACAGATACGCAGTATTTT.